The 29 T cell receptor beta chains below were found in one sample sequenced in a study of early T cells in non-severe SARS-CoV-2 infection. One entry per CDR3 protein, called by TCRdb with MiXCR from the 5' RACE reads. Altogether 70,000 to 95,000 distinct CDR3 sequences are present, about 11% being singletons, with the ten largest covering approximately 4.5%. Sequencing input: whole blood. The source of these receptors is an adult who was a healthcare worker with PCR-confirmed SARS-CoV-2 infection or an uninfected control (not recorded which).

In its sample, this clonotype was seen a few times. The chain uses TRBV24-1 and TRBJ2-7, with D maybe TRBD2 (5 bases). This CDR3 is built from 17 residues. The V end lost 0 bases, the J end lost 0 bases, and 14 bases lay between the germline ends. Germline CDR1 reads KGHDR; CDR2 reads SFDVKD. CDR3 sequence reads: CATSDLNLERPSYEQYF. CDR3 coding DNA: TGTGCCACCAGTGATTTGAATTTAGAGCGGCCCTCCTACGAGCAGTACTTC.

The J gene is TRBJ1-2, the V gene TRBV7-8, with D possibly TRBD1 on 6 matching bases. The length of the CDR3 is 16 residues. Deletions cut 5 bases from V and 4 bases from J, with 20 bases between. From germline, CDR1 is SGHVS and CDR2 FQNEAQ. In DNA, the CDR3 is TGTGCCAGCAGCCTCAGGACAGATCAACCCGTCTATGGCTACACCTTC. Residues: CASSLRTDQPVYGYTF. Supplemented by reference TRBV7-8 and TRBJ1-2, the full variable domain reads GAGVSQSPRYKVAKRGQDVALRCDPISGHVSLFWYQQALGQGPEFLTYFQNEAQLDKSGLPSDRFFAERPEGSVSTLKIQRTQQEDSAVYLCASSLRTDQPVYGYTFGSGTRLTVV.

The rearrangement uses TRBV7-7 and TRBJ2-5, with 9 bases lining up with TRBD2. In germline, CDR1 is SSHAT, CDR2 FNYEAQ (reference sequence). The CDR3 extends over 16 amino acids. Trimming took 5 bases from V and 1 from J; bases not matched to a gene: 8. Written as DNA, the CDR3 is TGTGCCAGCAGCCAGACTAGCGGAGACATCCAAGAGACCCAGTACTTC. Encoded protein: CASSQTSGDIQETQYF.

In DNA, the CDR3 is TGCGCCAGCAGCCAAGATAATGCGGCCTACGCTGAAGCTTTCTTT. This codes for CASSQDNAAYAEAFF. The V call is TRBV4-1, the J call TRBJ1-1; unclear D gene. The CDR3 extends over 15 amino acids. The germline V gene encodes CDR1 MGHRA and CDR2 YSYEKL. V gave up 0 bases and J gave up 6 bases, with 14 bases separating them.

This clonotype was recorded a few times. The CDR3 DNA sequence: TGCGCCAGCAGCTTGGCGGGAACAGGGGGGAACTACGAGCAGTACTTC. Amino acid sequence: CASSLAGTGGNYEQYF. The chain links TRBV5-1 to TRBJ2-7; TRBD1 agrees at 8 bases. CDR1 SGHRS and CDR2 YFSETQ come from the germline V gene. Trimming took 0 bases from V and 3 from J; bases not matched to a gene: 8. This CDR3 comprises 16 residues.

This clonotype has more than one count but fewer than ten. The chain uses TRBV6-4 and TRBJ1-2; 9 nucleotides align to TRBD1. The CDR3 contains 13 residues. Germline loops: CDR1 MRHNA, CDR2 SNTAGT. V lost 6 bases, J lost 7 bases, and 6 bases stayed unmatched. The CDR3 reads CASSPQGAGGYTF. As DNA, the CDR3 is TGTGCCAGCAGCCCACAGGGGGCCGGTGGCTACACCTTC.

This sequence joins TRBV6-2 or TRBV6-3 and TRBJ1-1; the D is unclear. This CDR3 comprises 11 residues. Trimming stripped 0 bases from V and 8 bases from J, with 4 bases between. Germline loops: CDR1 MNHEY, CDR2 SVGEGT. For the CDR3, the DNA is TGTGCCAGCAGTTACTCGCGGGAAGCTTTCTTT. This translates into CASSYSREAFF.

The gene calls are TRBV7-6 and TRBJ1-6, with a possible D match to TRBD1 (6 bases). CDR3 size: 15 residues. Germline CDR1 reads SGHVS; CDR2 reads FNYEAQ. V was cut by 5 bases and J by 7 bases, with 15 bases left in between. The CDR3 is CASSLGDNGNSPLHF. CDR3 nucleotides: TGTGCCAGCAGCCTAGGGGACAACGGAAATTCACCCCTCCACTTT.

This chain joins TRBV29-1 and TRBJ2-2; D remains unclear. Germline assignment: CDR1 SQVTM and CDR2 ANQGSEA. V was shortened by 1 base and J by 5 bases, with 8 bases between the two germline ends. This CDR3 has 13 amino acids. The chain's CDR3 is CSVEGQRTGELFF. CDR3 nucleotide sequence: TGCAGCGTTGAAGGTCAGAGGACCGGGGAGCTGTTTTTT.

The chain links TRBV2 to TRBJ2-3; D is uncertain. The V gene's germline CDR1 is SNHLY and CDR2 FYNNEI. Trimming left V 7 bases short and J 0 bases short, with 5 bases between. The CDR3 totals 12 residues. CDR3 in amino acids: CASTISTDTQYF. For the CDR3, the DNA is TGTGCCAGCACTATCAGCACAGATACGCAGTATTTT.

The chain uses TRBV29-1 and TRBJ2-1; the D gene is possibly TRBD2 (6 bases). V was pared by 4 bases and J by 8 bases, with 18 bases between. CDR1 is SQVTM, CDR2 ANQGSEA, per germline. The CDR3 has 14 amino acids. The DNA of the CDR3 is TGCAGCGTTGGGGAGGAACAGTCGTTTTATGAGCAGTTCTTC. It translates to CSVGEEQSFYEQFF.

J is TRBJ2-3 and V is TRBV12-3 or TRBV12-4; 8 bases line up with TRBD1. The CDR3 runs to 14 residues. V trimming: 7 bases; J trimming: 2 bases; junction bases outside the gene matches: 5. CDR3 protein: CASTRDRITDTQYF. CDR3 nucleotide sequence: TGTGCCAGCACCCGGGACAGGATCACAGATACGCAGTATTTT.

The table lists this clonotype with many counts. The chain links TRBV4-3 to TRBJ2-3; 7 bases agree with TRBD1. The CDR3 has 18 residues. Trimming removed 0 bases from V and 3 bases from J; junction bases left unmatched: 12. Germline CDR1 is LGHNA and CDR2 is YSLEER. The CDR3 DNA follows: TGCGCCAGCAGCCAAGATTTTCCGGTGACAGGGCAGACAGATACGCAGTATTTT. It translates to CASSQDFPVTGQTDTQYF.

This chain connects TRBV9 to TRBJ1-3; TRBD1 might be the D (6 bases). Per germline, CDR1 SGDLS and CDR2 YYNGEE. V gave up 3 bases and J gave up 2 bases, with 12 bases separating them. CDR3 length equals 15 residues. The CDR3 region has the DNA TGTGCCAGCAGCGGTACAGGGTACCCTGGAAACACCATATATTTT. Amino acid sequence: CASSGTGYPGNTIYF. Full variable domain (rest looked up from reference TRBV9 and TRBJ1-3): DSGVTQTPKHLITATGQRVTLRCSPRSGDLSVYWYQQSLDQGLQFLIQYYNGEERAKGNILERFSAQQFPDLHSELNLSSLELGDSALYFCASSGTGYPGNTIYFGEGSWLTVV.

This clonotype was seen many times. The V call is TRBV20-1, the J call TRBJ2-2; TRBD1 matches at 9 bases. Germline CDR1 DFQATT, CDR2 SNEGSKA (reference sequence). V was clipped by 3 bases and J by 5 bases; unmatched bases: 7. CDR3 length equals 15 residues. The CDR3 region has the DNA TGCAGTGCTAGCCCGGGACAGGGATTAACCGGGGAGCTGTTTTTT. The encoded protein is CSASPGQGLTGELFF.

The chain carries TRBV5-1 and TRBJ2-4; D is uncertain. Trimming left V 1 base short and J 10 bases short, with 9 bases between. The CDR3 has 12 amino acids. Germline values: CDR1 SGHRS, CDR2 YFSETQ. CDR3 nucleotide sequence: TGCGCCAGCAGCTTGATCGGAGAAATTCAGTACTTC. It yields the protein CASSLIGEIQYF.

The V gene is TRBV6-5, the J gene TRBJ2-7, with D unresolved. This CDR3 comprises 14 residues. Trimming pared 2 bases from V and 0 bases from J, leaving 8 bases between. Germline-derived CDR1 and CDR2 are MNHEY and SVGAGI. This CDR3 reads CASSYKGSSYEQYF. The CDR3 DNA follows: TGTGCCAGCAGTTACAAGGGATCCTCCTACGAGCAGTACTTC.

This clonotype was recorded many times. The gene calls are TRBV5-1 and TRBJ1-1, with 7 positions matching TRBD1. This CDR3 comprises 15 residues. V gave up 4 bases and J gave up 5 bases; unmatched junction bases: 11. Germline V gene data show CDR1 as SGHRS and CDR2 as YFSETQ. The chain's CDR3 is CASSQTTGWETEAFF. The CDR3 coding sequence is TGCGCCAGCAGCCAGACGACAGGGTGGGAGACTGAAGCTTTCTTT.

Comment on this clonotype: A junction boundary mismatches the germline segment, possibly from a read error. The chain employs TRBV3-1 and TRBJ2-7; perhaps TRBD1 as D (6 bases). Per the germline V gene, CDR1 is LGHDT and CDR2 is YNNKEL (reference sequence). The CDR3 totals 14 residues. This CDR3 is CASSRRDNSYVQYF. The CDR3 DNA follows: TGTGCCAGCAGCCGCCGGGACAACTCCTACGTGCAGTACTTC.

The V gene is TRBV29-1, the J gene TRBJ2-7, with unresolved D. The length of the CDR3 is 11 residues. CDR1 and CDR2 from the germline V gene are SQVTM and ANQGSEA. Trimming took off 6 bases at V and 2 bases at J, with 8 bases between the two ends. In DNA form, the CDR3 reads TGCAGCGTCACAGCCACCTACGAGCAGTACTTC. Amino acids: CSVTATYEQYF.

In this sample, this clonotype turned up many times. This sequence joins TRBV15 and TRBJ2-3; D is ambiguous. Germline values: CDR1 LNHNV, CDR2 YYDKDF (reference sequence). V was shortened by 2 bases and J by 0 bases, with 21 bases between the two germline ends. This CDR3 is 19 amino acids long. CDR3 sequence reads: CATSRKVVHGAGSTDTQYF. The CDR3 DNA sequence: TGTGCCACCAGCAGAAAAGTCGTGCATGGCGCCGGGAGCACAGATACGCAGTATTTT. Full variable domain (outside the CDR3, taken from reference TRBV15 and TRBJ2-3): DAMVIQNPRYQVTQFGKPVTLSCSQTLNHNVMYWYQQKSSQAPKLLFHYYDKDFNNEADTPDNFQSRRPNTSFCFLDIRSPGLGDTAMYLCATSRKVVHGAGSTDTQYFGPGTRLTVL.

This clonotype was picked up many times. One junction end does not reproduce the germline sequence, and a read error may be involved. The chain carries TRBV5-1 and TRBJ2-3, with D possibly TRBD2 on 6 matching bases. The CDR3 sequence is 12 residues long. Germline values: CDR1 SGHRS, CDR2 YFSETQ. The CDR3 DNA sequence: TGTGCCAGCAGCTTAGCGGCAGATACGCAGTATTTT. Translating gives CASSLAADTQYF.

This clonotype was counted at least ten times. The V call is TRBV7-9, the J call TRBJ2-3; 7 nucleotides match TRBD1. From germline, CDR1 is SEHNR and CDR2 FQNEAQ (reference sequence). Trimming at V came to 1 base and at J to 5 bases, leaving 12 bases not matched to a gene. The length of the CDR3 is 17 residues. CDR3 amino acids: CASSLVRSTGDKDTQYF. CDR3 bases: TGTGCCAGCAGCTTAGTGAGGAGCACAGGGGATAAAGATACGCAGTATTTT.

The rearrangement joins TRBV2 to TRBJ2-4, with a weak D call TRBD2 (5 bases). The CDR3 totals 14 residues. V lost 1 base and J 7 bases, leaving 11 bases between the germline ends. CDR1 SNHLY and CDR2 FYNNEI come from the germline V gene. The CDR3 loop reads CASSEDGDGNIQYF. As DNA, the CDR3 is TGTGCCAGCAGTGAAGACGGGGATGGTAACATTCAGTACTTC.

This chain uses TRBV7-2 with TRBJ2-2; D unclear. Trimming cost V 3 bases and J 1 base, with 6 bases left between them. The CDR3 has 14 residues. CDR1 is SGHTA and CDR2 is FQGNSA in the germline V gene. The DNA for the CDR3 is TGTGCCAGCAGCTTCTCCTTGAACACCGGGGAGCTGTTTTTT. Translating gives CASSFSLNTGELFF. Filled out from reference TRBV7-2 and TRBJ2-2, the complete variable domain reads GAGVSQSPSNKVTEKGKDVELRCDPISGHTALYWYRQSLGQGLEFLIYFQGNSAPDKSGLPSDRFSAERTGGSVSTLTIQRTQQEDSAVYLCASSFSLNTGELFFGEGSRLTVL.

Many counts were recorded for this clonotype. The gene calls are TRBV6-2 or TRBV6-3 and TRBJ2-2; D remains unclear. This CDR3 has 13 amino acids. V lost 6 bases, J lost 3 bases, and 8 bases lay in between. The germline V gene encodes CDR1 MNHEY and CDR2 SVGEGT. CDR3 sequence reads: CASSRTDTGELFF. The CDR3, as DNA: TGTGCCAGCAGCCGGACGGACACCGGGGAGCTGTTTTTT.

Note on this clonotype: At one end, the junction sequence differs from germline, possibly due to a read error. The rearrangement joins TRBV19 to TRBJ2-3, with D tentatively TRBD1 (6 bases). This CDR3 has 13 amino acids. In germline, CDR1 is LNHDA, CDR2 SQIVND (reference sequence). As DNA, the CDR3 is TGTGCCAGTAGAACAGGGAGCACAGAAACGCAGTATTTT. Protein sequence: CASRTGSTETQYF.

The chain uses TRBV3-1 and TRBJ2-2; D call uncertain. The CDR3 has 13 residues. Germline loops: CDR1 LGHDT, CDR2 YNNKEL (reference sequence). Trimming cost V 4 bases and J 7 bases, with 10 bases left between them. CDR3 sequence (DNA): TGTGCCAGCAGCCCGTGGGTGTACGGGGAGCTGTTTTTT. Translating gives CASSPWVYGELFF.

This clonotype showed up just a few times. This chain connects TRBV4-2 to TRBJ1-1, with a tentative D call TRBD1 (6 bases). Per the germline V gene, CDR1 is LGHNA and CDR2 is YNFKEQ. There are 16 residues in the CDR3. V shed 3 bases and J shed 0 bases, with 14 bases lying between them. The CDR3 region is CASSQHGQLMNTEAFF. CDR3 DNA: TGTGCCAGCAGCCAGCATGGACAGCTGATGAACACTGAAGCTTTCTTT.